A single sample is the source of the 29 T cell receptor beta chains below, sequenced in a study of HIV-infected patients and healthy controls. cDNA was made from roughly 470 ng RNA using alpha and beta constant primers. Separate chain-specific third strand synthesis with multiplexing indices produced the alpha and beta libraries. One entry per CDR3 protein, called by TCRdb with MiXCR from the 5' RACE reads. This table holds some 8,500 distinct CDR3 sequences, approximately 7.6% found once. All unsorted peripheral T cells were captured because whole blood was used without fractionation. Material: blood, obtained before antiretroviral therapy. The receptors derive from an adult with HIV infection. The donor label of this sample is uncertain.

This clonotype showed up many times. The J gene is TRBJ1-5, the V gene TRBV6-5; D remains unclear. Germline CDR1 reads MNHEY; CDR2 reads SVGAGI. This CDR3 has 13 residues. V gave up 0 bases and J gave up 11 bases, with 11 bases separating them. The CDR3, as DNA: TGTGCCAGCAGTTACTCAGGTTCCGGGGCCCAGCATTTT. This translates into CASSYSGSGAQHF.

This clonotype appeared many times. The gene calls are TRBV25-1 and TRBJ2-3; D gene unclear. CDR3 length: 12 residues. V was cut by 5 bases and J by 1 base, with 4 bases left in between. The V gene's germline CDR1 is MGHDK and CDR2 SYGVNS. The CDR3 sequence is CASSLRTDTQYF. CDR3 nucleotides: TGTGCCAGCAGTCTCCGCACAGATACGCAGTATTTT.

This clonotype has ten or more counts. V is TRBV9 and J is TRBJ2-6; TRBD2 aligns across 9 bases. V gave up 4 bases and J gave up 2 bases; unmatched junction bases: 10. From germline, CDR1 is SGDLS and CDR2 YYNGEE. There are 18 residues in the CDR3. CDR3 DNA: TGTGCCAGCAGCCTACCCGGCGGGGGGGCTGCTGGGGCCAACGTCCTGACTTTC. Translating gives CASSLPGGGAAGANVLTF.

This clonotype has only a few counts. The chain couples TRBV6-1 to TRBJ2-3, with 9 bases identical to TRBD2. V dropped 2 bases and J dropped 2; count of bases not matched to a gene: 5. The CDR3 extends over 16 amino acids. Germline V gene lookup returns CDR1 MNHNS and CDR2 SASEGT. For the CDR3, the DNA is TGTGCCAGCAGTGAATTGGGGACTAGCATCACAGATACGCAGTATTTT. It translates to CASSELGTSITDTQYF.

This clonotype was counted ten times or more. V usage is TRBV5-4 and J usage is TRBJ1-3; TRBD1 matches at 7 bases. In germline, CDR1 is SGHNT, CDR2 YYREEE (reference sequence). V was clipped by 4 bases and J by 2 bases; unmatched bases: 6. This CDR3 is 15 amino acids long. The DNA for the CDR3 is TGTGCCAGCAGCGACGACAGGGCTCCTGGAAACACCATATATTTT. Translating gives CASSDDRAPGNTIYF.

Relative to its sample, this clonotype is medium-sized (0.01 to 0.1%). Here the CDR3 DNA reads TGCGCCAGCAGCCCCTACAGCTCGAACACCGGGGAGCTGTTTTTT. Translated: CASSPYSSNTGELFF. The V call is TRBV4-1, the J call TRBJ2-2; no reliable D call. Germline-derived CDR1 and CDR2 are MGHRA and YSYEKL. Trimming took off 4 bases at V and 0 bases at J, with 9 bases between the two ends. This CDR3 is 15 amino acids long.

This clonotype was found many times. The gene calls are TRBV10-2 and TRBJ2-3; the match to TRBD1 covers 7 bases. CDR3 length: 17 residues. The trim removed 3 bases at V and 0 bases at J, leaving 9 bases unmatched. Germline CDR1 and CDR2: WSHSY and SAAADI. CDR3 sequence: CASSDPVGQASTDTQYF. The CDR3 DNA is TGCGCCAGCAGTGATCCGGTTGGACAGGCCAGCACAGATACGCAGTATTTT.

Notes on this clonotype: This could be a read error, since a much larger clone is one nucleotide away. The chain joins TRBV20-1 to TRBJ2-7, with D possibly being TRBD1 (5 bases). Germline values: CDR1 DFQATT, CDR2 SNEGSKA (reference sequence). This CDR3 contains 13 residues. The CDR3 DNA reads TGCAGTGCGGAAACAGGAAGCTCCGACGAGCAGTACTTC. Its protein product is CSAETGSSDEQYF.

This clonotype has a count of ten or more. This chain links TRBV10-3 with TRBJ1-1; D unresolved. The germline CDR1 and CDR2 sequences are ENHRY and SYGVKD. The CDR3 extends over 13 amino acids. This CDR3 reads CAVRPEMNTEAFF. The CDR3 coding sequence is TGTGCGGTCCGGCCGGAGATGAACACTGAAGCTTTCTTT.

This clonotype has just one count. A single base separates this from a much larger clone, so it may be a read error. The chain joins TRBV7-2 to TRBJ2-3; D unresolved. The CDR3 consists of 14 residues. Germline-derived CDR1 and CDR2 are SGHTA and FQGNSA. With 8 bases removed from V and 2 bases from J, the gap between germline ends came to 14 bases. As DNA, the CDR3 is TGTGCCAGCGGCCCCGAAACCCACACAGATACGCAGTATTTT. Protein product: CASGPETHTDTQYF.

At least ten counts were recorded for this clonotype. CDR3: CASSQKTGQFYEQYF. For the CDR3, the DNA is TGTGCCAGCAGCCAAAAGACAGGACAGTTCTACGAGCAGTACTTC. The rearrangement links TRBV11-2 to TRBJ2-7; maybe TRBD1 (6 bases). V was shortened by 5 bases and J by 3 bases, with 17 bases between the two germline ends. The CDR3 totals 15 residues. Germline CDR1 SGHAT, CDR2 FQNNGV.

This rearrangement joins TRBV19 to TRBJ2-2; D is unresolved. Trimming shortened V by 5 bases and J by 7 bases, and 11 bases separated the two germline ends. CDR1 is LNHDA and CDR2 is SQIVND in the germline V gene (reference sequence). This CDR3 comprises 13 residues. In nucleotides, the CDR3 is TGTGCCAGTAGTCCCCGGAGTCGCGGGGAGCTGTTTTTT. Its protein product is CASSPRSRGELFF.

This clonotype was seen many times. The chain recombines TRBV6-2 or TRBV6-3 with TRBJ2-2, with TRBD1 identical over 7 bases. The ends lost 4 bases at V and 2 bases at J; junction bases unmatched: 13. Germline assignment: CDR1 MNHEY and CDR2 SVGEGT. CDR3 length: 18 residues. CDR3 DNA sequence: TGTGCCAGCAGTTTTTCGTCCCGGGACAGAGTTAACACCGGGGAGCTGTTTTTT. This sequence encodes CASSFSSRDRVNTGELFF.

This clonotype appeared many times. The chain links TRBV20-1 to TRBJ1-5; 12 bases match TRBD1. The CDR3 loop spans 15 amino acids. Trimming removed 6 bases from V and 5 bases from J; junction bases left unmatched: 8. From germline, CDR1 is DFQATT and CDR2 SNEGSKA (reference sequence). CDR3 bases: TGCAGTGCAGCCCAAGGGACAGGGGGCTATCAGCCCCAGCATTTT. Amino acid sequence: CSAAQGTGGYQPQHF.

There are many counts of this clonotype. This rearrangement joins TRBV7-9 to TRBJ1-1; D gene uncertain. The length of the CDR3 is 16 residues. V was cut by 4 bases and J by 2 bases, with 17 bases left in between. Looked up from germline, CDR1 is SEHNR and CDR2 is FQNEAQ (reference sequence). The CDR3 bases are TGTGCCAGCAGCTCCCCCAGTTACGGTGATAACACTGAAGCTTTCTTT. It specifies CASSSPSYGDNTEAFF.

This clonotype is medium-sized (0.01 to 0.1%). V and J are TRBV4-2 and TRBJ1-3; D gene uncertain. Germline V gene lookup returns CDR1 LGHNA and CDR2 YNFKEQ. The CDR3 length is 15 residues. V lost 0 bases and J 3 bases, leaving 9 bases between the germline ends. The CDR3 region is CASSQERTVGNTIYF. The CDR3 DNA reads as TGTGCCAGCAGCCAAGAAAGGACGGTTGGAAACACCATATATTTT.

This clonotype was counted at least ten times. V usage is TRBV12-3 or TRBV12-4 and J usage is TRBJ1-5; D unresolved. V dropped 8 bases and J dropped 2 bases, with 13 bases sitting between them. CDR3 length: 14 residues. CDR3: CASLYGVRNQPQHF. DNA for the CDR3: TGTGCCAGCCTATACGGGGTTCGCAATCAGCCCCAGCATTTT.

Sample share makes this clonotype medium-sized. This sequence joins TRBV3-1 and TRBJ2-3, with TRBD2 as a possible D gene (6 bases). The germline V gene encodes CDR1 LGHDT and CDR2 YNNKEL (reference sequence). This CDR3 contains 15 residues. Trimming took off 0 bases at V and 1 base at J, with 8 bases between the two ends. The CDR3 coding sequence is TGTGCCAGCAGCCAAGATCCTAGCGGCACAGATACGCAGTATTTT. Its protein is CASSQDPSGTDTQYF.

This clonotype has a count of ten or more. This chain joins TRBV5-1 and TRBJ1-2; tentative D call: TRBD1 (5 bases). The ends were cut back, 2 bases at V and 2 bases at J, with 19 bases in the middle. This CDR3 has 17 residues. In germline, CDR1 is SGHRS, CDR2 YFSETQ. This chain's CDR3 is CASSLGDGRDVNYGYTF. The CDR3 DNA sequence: TGCGCCAGCAGCTTAGGGGACGGACGTGACGTGAACTATGGCTACACCTTC.

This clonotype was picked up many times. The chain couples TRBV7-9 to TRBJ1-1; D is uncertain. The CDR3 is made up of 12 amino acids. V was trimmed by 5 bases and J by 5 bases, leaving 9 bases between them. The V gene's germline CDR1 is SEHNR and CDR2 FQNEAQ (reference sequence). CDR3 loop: CASSLVRTEAFF. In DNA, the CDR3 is TGTGCCAGCAGCCTCGTCAGGACTGAAGCTTTCTTT. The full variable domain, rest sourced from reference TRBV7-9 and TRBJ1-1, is DTGVSQNPRHKITKRGQNVTFRCDPISEHNRLYWYRQTLGQGPEFLTYFQNEAQLEKSRLLSDRFSAERPKGSFSTLEIQRTEQGDSAMYLCASSLVRTEAFFGQGTRLTVV.

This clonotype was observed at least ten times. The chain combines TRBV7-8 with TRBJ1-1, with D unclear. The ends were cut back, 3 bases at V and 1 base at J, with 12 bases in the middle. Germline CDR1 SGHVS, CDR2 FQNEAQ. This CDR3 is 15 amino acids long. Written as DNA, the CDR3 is TGTGCCAGCAGCTTCTTGGACGGCGGGAACACTGAAGCTTTCTTT. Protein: CASSFLDGGNTEAFF. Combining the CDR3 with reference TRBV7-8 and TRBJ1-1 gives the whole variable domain GAGVSQSPRYKVAKRGQDVALRCDPISGHVSLFWYQQALGQGPEFLTYFQNEAQLDKSGLPSDRFFAERPEGSVSTLKIQRTQQEDSAVYLCASSFLDGGNTEAFFGQGTRLTVV.

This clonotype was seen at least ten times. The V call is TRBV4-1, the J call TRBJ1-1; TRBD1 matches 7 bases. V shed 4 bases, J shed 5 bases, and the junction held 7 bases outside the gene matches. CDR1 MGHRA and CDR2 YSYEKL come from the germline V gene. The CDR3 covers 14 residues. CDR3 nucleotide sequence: TGCGCCAGCAGCCTTAGGGGACAGATAACTGAAGCTTTCTTT. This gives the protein CASSLRGQITEAFF.

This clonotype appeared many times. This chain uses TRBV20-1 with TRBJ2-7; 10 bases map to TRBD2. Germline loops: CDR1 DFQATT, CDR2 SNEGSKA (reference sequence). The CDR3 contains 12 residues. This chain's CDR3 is CSTSGIGYEQYF. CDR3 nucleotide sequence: TGCAGCACTAGCGGGATAGGATACGAGCAGTACTTC.

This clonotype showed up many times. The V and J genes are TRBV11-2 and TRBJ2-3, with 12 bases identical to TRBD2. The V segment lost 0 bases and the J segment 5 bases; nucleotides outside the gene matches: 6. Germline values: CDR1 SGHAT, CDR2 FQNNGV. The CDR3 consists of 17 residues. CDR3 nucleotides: TGTGCCAGCAGCTTAGAAACCCGGACTAGCGGGGAAGATACGCAGTATTTT. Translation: CASSLETRTSGEDTQYF. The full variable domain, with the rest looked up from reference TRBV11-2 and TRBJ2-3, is EAGVAQSPRYKIIEKRQSVAFWCNPISGHATLYWYQQILGQGPKLLIQFQNNGVVDDSQLPKDRFSAERLKGVDSTLKIQPAKLEDSAVYLCASSLETRTSGEDTQYFGPGTRLTVL.

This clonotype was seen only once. The chain's CDR3 is CASSSGGPGGETQYF. DNA of the CDR3: TGTGCCAGCAGCTCAGGGGGACCCGGGGGAGAGACCCAGTACTTC. The V gene is TRBV7-9, the J gene TRBJ2-5; the D gene is possibly TRBD1 (7 bases). The V and J ends lost 4 bases and 4 bases respectively, with 16 bases between them. Germline assignment: CDR1 SEHNR and CDR2 FQNEAQ (reference sequence). This CDR3 is 15 amino acids long.

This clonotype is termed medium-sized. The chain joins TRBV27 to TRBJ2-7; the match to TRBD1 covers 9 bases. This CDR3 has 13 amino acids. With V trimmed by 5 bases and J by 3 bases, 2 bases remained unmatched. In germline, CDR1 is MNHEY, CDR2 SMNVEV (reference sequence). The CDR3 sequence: CASSEGQGYEQYF. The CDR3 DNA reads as TGTGCCAGCAGTGAGGGACAGGGCTACGAGCAGTACTTC.

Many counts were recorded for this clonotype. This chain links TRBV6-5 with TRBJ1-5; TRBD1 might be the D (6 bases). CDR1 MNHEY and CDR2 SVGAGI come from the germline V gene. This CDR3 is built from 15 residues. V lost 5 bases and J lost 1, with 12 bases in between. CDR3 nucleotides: TGTGCCAGCAGTCCCCTTGGACAGAGCAATCAGCCCCAGCATTTT. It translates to CASSPLGQSNQPQHF.

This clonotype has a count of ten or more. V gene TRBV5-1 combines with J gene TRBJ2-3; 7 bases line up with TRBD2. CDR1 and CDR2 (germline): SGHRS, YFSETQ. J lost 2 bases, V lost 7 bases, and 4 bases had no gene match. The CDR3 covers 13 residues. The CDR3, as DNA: TGCGCCAGCGCGGGAGCGATCACAGATACGCAGTATTTT. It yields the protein CASAGAITDTQYF. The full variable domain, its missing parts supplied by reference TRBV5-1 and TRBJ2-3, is KAGVTQTPRYLIKTRGQQVTLSCSPISGHRSVSWYQQTPGQGLQFLFEYFSETQRNKGNFPGRFSGRQFSNSRSEMNVSTLELGDSALYLCASAGAITDTQYFGPGTRLTVL.

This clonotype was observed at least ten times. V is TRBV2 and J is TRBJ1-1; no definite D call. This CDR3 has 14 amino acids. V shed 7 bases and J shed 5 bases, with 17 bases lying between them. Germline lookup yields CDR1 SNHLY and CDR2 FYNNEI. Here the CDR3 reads CASTLTELGTEAFF. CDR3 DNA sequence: TGTGCCAGCACGCTCACTGAATTAGGGACTGAAGCTTTCTTT.